This TCR beta chain was sequenced for a study of control samples from healthy donors and cancer patients. CDR1 and CDR2 (germline): KGHSH, LQKENI. The V gene lost 2 bases and the J gene lost 9 bases, with 22 bases spanning the gap. The CDR3 is made up of 16 amino acids. Measured with immunoSEQ multiplex PCR; TCRdb has only the in-frame clones, and not every one. The repertoire holds around 150,000 clones, with 70% to 90% as singletons. This receptor was identified in a young man in good health. Sequencing was performed on blood. J is TRBJ1-2 and V is TRBV18; weak D call: TRBD1 (5 bases). CDR3 sequence: CASSPNRAGRGSRYTF. The CDR3, as DNA: TGTGCCAGCTCACCAAATCGGGCAGGAAGGGGCTCACGCTACACCTTC.